This TCR beta chain was identified during a study of T cell clonality in common variable immunodeficiency. Study results and limitations: Authors noted CVID clonality's cause needs subpopulation repertoire sequencing. CVID subjects had higher TCRbeta clonality than healthy controls, most marked in about a third. Reportedly, TCR beta sequences from common variable immunodeficiency showed fewer deletions and N-nucleotide insertions. CVID subjects shared fewer TCRbeta clones than healthy controls did.

CDR3 length equals 15 residues. Germline V lookup: CDR1 SGHNT, CDR2 YYREEE (reference sequence). Here immunoSEQ multiplex PCR was the method, and the copy in TCRdb shows in-frame clones only, minus some. The sample has about 42,000 clones, none seen only once. This clone appeared many times. The antigen is unknown. The read terminates 3 residues before the CDR3 end, so the remaining end is supplied by the germline J gene. This chain uses TRBV5-4 with TRBJ2-3; D ambiguous. The material sequenced was peripheral blood mononuclear cells. The receptor's source is a person between 18 and 75 years old in good health. The sequenced part of the CDR3 DNA is TGTGCCAGCAGCCGTAAGACAAGGCAAGAGGAGACG. Its protein product is CASSRKTRQEET. Given in full, the CDR3 is CASSRKTRQEETQYF.